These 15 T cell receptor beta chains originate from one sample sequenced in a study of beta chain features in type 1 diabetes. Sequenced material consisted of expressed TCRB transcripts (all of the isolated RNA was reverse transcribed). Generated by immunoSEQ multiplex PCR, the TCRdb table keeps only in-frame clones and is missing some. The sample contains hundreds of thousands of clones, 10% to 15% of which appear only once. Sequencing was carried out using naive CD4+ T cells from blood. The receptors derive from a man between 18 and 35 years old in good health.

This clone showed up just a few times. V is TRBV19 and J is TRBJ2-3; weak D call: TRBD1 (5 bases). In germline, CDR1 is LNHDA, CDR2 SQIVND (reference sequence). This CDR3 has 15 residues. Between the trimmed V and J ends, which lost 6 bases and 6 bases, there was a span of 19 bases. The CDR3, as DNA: TGTGCCAGTAGCACCCTCGGACCCCCAGGGGATACGCAGTATTTT. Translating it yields CASSTLGPPGDTQYF.

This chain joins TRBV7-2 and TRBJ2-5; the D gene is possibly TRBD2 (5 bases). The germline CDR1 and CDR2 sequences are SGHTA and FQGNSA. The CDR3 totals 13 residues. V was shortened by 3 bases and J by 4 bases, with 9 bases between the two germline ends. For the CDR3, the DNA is TGTGCCAGCAGCTTTGGACTGGCAGAGACCCAGTACTTC. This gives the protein CASSFGLAETQYF.

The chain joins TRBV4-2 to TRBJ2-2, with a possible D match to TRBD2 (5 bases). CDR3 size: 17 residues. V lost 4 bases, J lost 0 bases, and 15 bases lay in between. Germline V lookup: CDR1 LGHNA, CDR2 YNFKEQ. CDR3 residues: CASSPTTAEANTGELFF. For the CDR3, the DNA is TGTGCCAGCAGCCCGACAACAGCGGAGGCGAACACCGGGGAGCTGTTTTTT.

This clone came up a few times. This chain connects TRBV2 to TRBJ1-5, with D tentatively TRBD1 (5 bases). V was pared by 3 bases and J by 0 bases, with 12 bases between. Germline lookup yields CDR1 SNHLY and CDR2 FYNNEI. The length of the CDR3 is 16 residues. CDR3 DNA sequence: TGTGCCAGCAGTGAGGGGCGGACCTATAGCAATCAGCCCCAGCATTTT. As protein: CASSEGRTYSNQPQHF. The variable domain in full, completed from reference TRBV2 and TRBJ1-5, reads EPEVTQTPSHQVTQMGQEVILRCVPISNHLYFYWYRQILGQKVEFLVSFYNNEISEKSEIFDDQFSVERPDGSNFTLKIRSTKLEDSAMYFCASSEGRTYSNQPQHFGDGTRLSIL.

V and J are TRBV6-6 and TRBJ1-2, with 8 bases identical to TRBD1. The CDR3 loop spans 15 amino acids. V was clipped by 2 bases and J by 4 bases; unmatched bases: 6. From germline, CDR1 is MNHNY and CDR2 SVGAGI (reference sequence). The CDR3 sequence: CASSYQGQGLYGYTF. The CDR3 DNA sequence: TGTGCCAGCAGTTACCAAGGACAGGGCCTCTATGGCTACACCTTC.

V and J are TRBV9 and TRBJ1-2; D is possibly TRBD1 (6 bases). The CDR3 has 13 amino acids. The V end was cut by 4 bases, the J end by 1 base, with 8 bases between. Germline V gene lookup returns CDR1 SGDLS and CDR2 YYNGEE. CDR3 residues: CASSLDSNYGYTF. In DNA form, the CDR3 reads TGTGCCAGCAGCCTGGACAGTAACTATGGCTACACCTTC. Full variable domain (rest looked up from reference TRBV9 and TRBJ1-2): DSGVTQTPKHLITATGQRVTLRCSPRSGDLSVYWYQQSLDQGLQFLIQYYNGEERAKGNILERFSAQQFPDLHSELNLSSLELGDSALYFCASSLDSNYGYTFGSGTRLTVV.

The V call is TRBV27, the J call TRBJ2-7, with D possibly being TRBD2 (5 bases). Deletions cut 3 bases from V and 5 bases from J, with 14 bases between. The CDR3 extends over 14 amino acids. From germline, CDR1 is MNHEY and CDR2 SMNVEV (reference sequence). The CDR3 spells CASSLDLASNEQYF. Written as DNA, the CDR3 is TGTGCCAGCAGTTTGGACCTAGCTTCGAACGAGCAGTACTTC.

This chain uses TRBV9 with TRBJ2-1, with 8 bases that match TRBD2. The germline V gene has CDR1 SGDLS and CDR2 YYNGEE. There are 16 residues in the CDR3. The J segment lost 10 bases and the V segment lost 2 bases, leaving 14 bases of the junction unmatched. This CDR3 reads CASSVTGAGGLGEQFF. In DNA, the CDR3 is TGTGCCAGCAGCGTGACTGGGGCGGGGGGTCTCGGGGAGCAGTTCTTC.

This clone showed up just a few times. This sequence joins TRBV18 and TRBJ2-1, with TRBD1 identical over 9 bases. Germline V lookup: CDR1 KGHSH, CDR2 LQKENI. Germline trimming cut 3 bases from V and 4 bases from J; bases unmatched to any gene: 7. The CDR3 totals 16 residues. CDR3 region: CASSPLRDRAYNEQFF. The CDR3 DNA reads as TGTGCCAGCTCACCTCTCCGGGACAGGGCATACAATGAGCAGTTCTTC. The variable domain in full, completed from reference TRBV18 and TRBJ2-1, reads NAGVMQNPRHLVRRRGQEARLRCSPMKGHSHVYWYRQLPEEGLKFMVYLQKENIIDESGMPKERFSAEFPKEGPSILRIQQVVRGDSAAYFCASSPLRDRAYNEQFFGPGTRLTVL.

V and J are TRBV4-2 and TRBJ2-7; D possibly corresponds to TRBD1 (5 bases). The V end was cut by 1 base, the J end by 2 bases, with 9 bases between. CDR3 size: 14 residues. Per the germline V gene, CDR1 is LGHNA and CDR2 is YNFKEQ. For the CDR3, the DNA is TGTGCCAGCAGCCAAGTGACAGATCCCTACGAGCAGTACTTC. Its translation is CASSQVTDPYEQYF.

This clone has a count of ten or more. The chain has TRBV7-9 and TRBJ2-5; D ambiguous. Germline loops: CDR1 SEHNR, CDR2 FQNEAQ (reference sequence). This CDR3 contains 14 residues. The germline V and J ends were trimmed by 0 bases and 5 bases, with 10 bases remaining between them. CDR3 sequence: CASSLAGAAETQYF. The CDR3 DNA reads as TGTGCCAGCAGCTTAGCAGGTGCAGCGGAGACCCAGTACTTC.

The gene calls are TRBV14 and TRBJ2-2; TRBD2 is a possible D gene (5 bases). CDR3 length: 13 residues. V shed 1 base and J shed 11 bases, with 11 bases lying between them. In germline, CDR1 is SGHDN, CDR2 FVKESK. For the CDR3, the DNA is TGTGCCAGCAGCCAAGCCCGCGGGTACGAGCTGTTTTTT. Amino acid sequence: CASSQARGYELFF.

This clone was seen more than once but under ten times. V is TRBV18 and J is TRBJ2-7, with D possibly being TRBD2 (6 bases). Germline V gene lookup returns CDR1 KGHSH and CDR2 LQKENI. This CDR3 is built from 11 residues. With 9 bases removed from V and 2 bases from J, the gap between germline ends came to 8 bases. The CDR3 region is CASRETYEQYF. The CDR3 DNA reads TGTGCCAGTCGGGAGACCTACGAGCAGTACTTC.

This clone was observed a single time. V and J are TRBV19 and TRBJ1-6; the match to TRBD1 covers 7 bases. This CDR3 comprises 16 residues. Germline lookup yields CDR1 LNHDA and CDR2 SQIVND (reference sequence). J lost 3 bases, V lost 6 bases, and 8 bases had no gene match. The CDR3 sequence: CASSRLAGGYNSPLHF. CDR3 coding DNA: TGTGCCAGTAGCCGTCTGGCAGGGGGCTATAATTCACCCCTCCACTTT.

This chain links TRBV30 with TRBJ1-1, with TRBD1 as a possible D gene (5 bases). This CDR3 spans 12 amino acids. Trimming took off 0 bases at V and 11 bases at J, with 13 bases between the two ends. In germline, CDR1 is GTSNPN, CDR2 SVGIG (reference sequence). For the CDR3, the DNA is TGTGCCTGGAGTGTATTGACAGAGTACGCTTTCTTT. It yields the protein CAWSVLTEYAFF.